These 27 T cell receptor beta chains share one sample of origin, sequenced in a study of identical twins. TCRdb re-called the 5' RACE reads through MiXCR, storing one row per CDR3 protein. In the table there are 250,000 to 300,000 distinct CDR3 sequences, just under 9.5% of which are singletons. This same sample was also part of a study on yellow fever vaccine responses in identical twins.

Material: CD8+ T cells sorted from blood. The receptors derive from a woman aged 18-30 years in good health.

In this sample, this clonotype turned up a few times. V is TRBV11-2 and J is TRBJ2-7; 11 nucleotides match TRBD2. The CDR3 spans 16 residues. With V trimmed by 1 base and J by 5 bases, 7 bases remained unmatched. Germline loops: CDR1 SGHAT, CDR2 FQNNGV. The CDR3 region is CASSLVVSGGGNEQYF. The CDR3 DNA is TGTGCCAGCAGCTTAGTAGTTAGCGGGGGGGGGAACGAGCAGTACTTC.

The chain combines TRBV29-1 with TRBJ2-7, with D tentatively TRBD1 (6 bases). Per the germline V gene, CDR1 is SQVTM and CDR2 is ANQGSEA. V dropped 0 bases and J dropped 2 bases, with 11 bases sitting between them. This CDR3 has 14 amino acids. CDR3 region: CSVEEQGPPYEQYF. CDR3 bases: TGCAGCGTTGAAGAACAGGGTCCCCCCTACGAGCAGTACTTC.

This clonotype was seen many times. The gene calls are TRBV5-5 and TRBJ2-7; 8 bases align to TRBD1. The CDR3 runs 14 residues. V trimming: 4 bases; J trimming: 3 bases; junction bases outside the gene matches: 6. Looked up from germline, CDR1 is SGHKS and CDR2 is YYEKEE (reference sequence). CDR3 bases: TGTGCCAGCAGCCTGGACAGGGAAAGCTACGAGCAGTACTTC. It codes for CASSLDRESYEQYF. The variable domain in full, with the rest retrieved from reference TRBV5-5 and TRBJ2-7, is DAGVTQSPTHLIKTRGQQVTLRCSPISGHKSVSWYQQVLGQGPQFIFQYYEKEERGRGNFPDRFSARQFPNYSSELNVNALLLGDSALYLCASSLDRESYEQYFGPGTRLTVT.

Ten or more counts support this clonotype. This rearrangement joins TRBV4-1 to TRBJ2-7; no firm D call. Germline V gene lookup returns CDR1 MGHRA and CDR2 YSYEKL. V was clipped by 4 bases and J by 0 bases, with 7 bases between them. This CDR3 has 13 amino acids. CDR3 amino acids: CASSPDNSYEQYF. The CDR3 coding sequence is TGCGCCAGCAGCCCGGATAACTCCTACGAGCAGTACTTC.

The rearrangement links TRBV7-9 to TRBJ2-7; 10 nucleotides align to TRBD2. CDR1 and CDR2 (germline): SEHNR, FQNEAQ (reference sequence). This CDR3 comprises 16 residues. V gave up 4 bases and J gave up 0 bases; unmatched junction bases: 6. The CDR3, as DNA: TGTGCCAGCAGCTCACCTAGCGGGAGAAGCTCCTACGAGCAGTACTTC. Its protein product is CASSSPSGRSSYEQYF.

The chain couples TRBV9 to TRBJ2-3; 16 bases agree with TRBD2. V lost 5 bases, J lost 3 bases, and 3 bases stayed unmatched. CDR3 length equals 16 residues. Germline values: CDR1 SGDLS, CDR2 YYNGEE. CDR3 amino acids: CASRGLAGGPTDTQYF. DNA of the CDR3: TGTGCCAGCAGGGGACTAGCGGGGGGGCCAACAGATACGCAGTATTTT.

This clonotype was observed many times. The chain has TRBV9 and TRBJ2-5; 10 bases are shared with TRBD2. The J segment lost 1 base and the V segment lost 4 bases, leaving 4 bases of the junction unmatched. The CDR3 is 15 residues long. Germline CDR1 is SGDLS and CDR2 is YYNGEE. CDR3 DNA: TGTGCCAGCAGCCACGGGACTAGCGCCCAAGAGACCCAGTACTTC. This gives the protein CASSHGTSAQETQYF.

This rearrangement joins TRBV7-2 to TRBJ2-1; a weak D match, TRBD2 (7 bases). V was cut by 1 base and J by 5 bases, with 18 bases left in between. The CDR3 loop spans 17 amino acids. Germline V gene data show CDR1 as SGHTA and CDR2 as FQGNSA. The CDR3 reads CASSLVGAGARNNEQFF. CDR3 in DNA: TGTGCCAGCAGCTTAGTGGGGGCGGGAGCTAGGAACAATGAGCAGTTCTTC.

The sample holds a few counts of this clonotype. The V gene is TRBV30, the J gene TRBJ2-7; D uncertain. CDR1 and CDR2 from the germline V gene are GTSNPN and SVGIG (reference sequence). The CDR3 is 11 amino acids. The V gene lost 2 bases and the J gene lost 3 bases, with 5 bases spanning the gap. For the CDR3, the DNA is TGTGCCTGGAGTCCCAGCTACGAGCAGTACTTC. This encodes CAWSPSYEQYF.

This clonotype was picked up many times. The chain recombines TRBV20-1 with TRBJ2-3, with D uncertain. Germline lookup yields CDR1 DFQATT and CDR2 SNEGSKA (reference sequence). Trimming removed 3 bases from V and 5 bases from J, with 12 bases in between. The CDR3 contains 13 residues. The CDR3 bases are TGCAGTGCTAGCGGCACTTTGGGAGATACGCAGTATTTT. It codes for CSASGTLGDTQYF.

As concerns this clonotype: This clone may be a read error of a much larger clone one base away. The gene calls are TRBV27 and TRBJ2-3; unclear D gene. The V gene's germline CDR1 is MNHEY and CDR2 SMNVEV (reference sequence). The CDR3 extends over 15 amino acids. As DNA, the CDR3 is TGTGCCAGCAGTCCCCGACTGCCACGCACAGATACGCAGTGTTTT. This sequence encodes CASSPRLPRTDTQCF.

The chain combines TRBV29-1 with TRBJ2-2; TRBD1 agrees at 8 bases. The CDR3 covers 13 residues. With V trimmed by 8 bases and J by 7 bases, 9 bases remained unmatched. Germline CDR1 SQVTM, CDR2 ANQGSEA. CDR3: CSTLTGDDGELFF. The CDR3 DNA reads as TGCAGCACACTGACAGGGGATGACGGGGAGCTGTTTTTT.

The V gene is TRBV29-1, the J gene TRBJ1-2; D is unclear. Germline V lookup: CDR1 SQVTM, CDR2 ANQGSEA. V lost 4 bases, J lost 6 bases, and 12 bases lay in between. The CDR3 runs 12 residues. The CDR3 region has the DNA TGCAGCGTTGTTTTGGGAATGGATGGCTACACCTTC. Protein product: CSVVLGMDGYTF. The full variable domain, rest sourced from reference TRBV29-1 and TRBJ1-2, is SAVISQKPSRDICQRGTSLTIQCQVDSQVTMMFWYRQQPGQSLTLIATANQGSEATYESGFVIDKFPISRPNLTFSTLTVSNMSPEDSSIYLCSVVLGMDGYTFGSGTRLTVV.

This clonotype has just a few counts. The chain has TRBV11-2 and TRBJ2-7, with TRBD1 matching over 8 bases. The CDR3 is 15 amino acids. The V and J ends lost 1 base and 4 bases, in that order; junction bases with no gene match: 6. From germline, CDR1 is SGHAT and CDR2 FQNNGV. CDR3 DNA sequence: TGTGCCAGCAGCTTAGGGACAGGGTCGTTTTACGAGCAGTACTTC. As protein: CASSLGTGSFYEQYF. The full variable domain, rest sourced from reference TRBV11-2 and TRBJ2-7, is EAGVAQSPRYKIIEKRQSVAFWCNPISGHATLYWYQQILGQGPKLLIQFQNNGVVDDSQLPKDRFSAERLKGVDSTLKIQPAKLEDSAVYLCASSLGTGSFYEQYFGPGTRLTVT.

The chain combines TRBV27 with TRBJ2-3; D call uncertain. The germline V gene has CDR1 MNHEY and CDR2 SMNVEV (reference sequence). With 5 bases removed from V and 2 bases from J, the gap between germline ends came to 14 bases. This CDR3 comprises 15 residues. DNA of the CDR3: TGTGCCAGCAGTGAAGGGTCTTTCGCCACAGATACGCAGTATTTT. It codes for CASSEGSFATDTQYF.

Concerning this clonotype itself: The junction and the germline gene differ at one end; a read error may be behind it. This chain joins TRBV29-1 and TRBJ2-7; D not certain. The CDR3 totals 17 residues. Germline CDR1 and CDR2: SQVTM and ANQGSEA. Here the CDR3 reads CNVGQYNQASSSYEQYF. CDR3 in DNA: TGCAACGTTGGCCAGTACAACCAGGCTTCAAGCTCCTACGAGCAGTACTTC.

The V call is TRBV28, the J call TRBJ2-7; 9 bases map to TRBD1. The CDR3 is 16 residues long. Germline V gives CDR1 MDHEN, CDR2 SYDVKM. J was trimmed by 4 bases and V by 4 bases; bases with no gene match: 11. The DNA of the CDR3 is TGTGCCAGCAGTTCATACAGGGGGCCGAGGGCTTACGAGCAGTACTTC. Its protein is CASSSYRGPRAYEQYF.

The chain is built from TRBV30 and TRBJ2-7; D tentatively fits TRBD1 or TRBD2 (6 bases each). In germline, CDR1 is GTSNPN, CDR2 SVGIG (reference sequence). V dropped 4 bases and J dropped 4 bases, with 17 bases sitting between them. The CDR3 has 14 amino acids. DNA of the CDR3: TGTGCCTGGACGGAAGGGGGGTTAGGTTACGAGCAGTACTTC. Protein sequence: CAWTEGGLGYEQYF.

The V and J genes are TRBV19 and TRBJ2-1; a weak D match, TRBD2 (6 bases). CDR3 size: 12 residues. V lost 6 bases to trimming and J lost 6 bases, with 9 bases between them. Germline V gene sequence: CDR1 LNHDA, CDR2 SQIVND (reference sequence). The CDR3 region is CASRRGFNEQFF. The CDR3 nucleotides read TGTGCCAGTAGGCGGGGCTTCAATGAGCAGTTCTTC.

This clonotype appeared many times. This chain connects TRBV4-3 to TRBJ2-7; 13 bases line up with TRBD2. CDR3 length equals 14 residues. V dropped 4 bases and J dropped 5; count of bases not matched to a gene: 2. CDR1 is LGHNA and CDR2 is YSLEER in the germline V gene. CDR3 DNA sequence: TGCGCCAGCAGCCGAGGGACTAGCGGGAACGAGCAGTACTTC. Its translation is CASSRGTSGNEQYF.

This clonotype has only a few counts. The CDR3 is CASSSEGLIPYEQYF. CDR3 DNA: TGTGCCAGCAGTTCGGAGGGCCTGATACCCTACGAGCAGTACTTC. The rearrangement joins TRBV12-3 or TRBV12-4 to TRBJ2-7, with D perhaps TRBD2 (6 bases). This CDR3 spans 15 amino acids. Trimming took 4 bases from V and 2 from J, leaving 15 bases between them.

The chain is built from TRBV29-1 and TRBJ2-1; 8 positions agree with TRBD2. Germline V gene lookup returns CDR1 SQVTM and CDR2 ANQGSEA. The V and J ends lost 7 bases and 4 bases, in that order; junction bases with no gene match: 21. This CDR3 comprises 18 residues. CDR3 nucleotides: TGCAGCGCCGAGGGGGAAGAACCCGGGGGGGCCCTATACAATGAGCAGTTCTTC. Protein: CSAEGEEPGGALYNEQFF.

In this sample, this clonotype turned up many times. The CDR3 here is CASSPPTSGFNEQYF. The CDR3 region has the DNA TGTGCCAGCAGCCCGCCGACTAGCGGGTTCAACGAGCAGTACTTC. V and J are TRBV7-6 and TRBJ2-7, with 10 bases lining up with TRBD2. The CDR3 is 15 amino acids. CDR1 SGHVS and CDR2 FNYEAQ come from the germline V gene. The V and J ends lost 5 bases and 5 bases, in that order; junction bases with no gene match: 9.

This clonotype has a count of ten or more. In DNA, the CDR3 is TGCAGCGTTGTAGGTTTTGGGGGAGAGACCCAGTACTTC. It specifies CSVVGFGGETQYF. The chain joins TRBV29-1 to TRBJ2-5; D is tentatively TRBD1 or TRBD2 (5 bases each). Germline CDR1 SQVTM, CDR2 ANQGSEA. The CDR3 contains 13 residues. V was shortened by 4 bases and J by 4 bases, with 13 bases between the two germline ends.

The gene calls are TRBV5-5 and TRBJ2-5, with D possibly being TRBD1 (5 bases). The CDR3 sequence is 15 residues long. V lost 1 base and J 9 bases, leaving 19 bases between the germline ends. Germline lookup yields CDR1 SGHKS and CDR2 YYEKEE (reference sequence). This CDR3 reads CASSLWDLGPRAQYF. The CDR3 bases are TGTGCCAGCAGCTTGTGGGATTTAGGCCCCAGGGCCCAGTACTTC.

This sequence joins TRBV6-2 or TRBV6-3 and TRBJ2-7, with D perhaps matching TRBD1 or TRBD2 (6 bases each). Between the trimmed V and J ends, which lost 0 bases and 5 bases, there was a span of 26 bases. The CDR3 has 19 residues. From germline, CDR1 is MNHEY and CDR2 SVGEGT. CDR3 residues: CASSYSPWEDSPGPNEQYF. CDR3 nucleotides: TGTGCCAGCAGTTACTCGCCCTGGGAGGACAGTCCAGGCCCGAACGAGCAGTACTTC.

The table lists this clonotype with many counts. CDR3 sequence (DNA): TGTGCCAGCAGTGGAGGACAGAGTGAACACAATGAGCAGTTCTTC. Translated: CASSGGQSEHNEQFF. V usage is TRBV6-2 or TRBV6-3 and J usage is TRBJ2-1; perhaps TRBD1 as D (6 bases). Trimming cost V 5 bases and J 5 bases, with 16 bases left between them. This CDR3 is built from 15 residues. Germline CDR1 MNHEY, CDR2 SVGEGT.